The T cell receptor beta chain under discussion was sequenced for a study of blood T cell repertoires in COVID-19. Study-wide background: From the United States, Italy and Spain came samples of acute and convalescent COVID-19.

The CDR3 contains 16 residues. CDR1 and CDR2 (germline): SSHAT, FNYEAQ (reference sequence). Per the study methods: Nucleated cell number was recorded as an estimate derived from reference gene primer amplification. Profiling relied on immunoSEQ multiplex PCR, and the TCRdb table lists in-frame clones only, not all of them. V and J calls and clone size come straight from that table; D and trimming were deduced from the DNA. The profile shows 200,000 to 250,000 clones, roughly 87% of them singletons. Turning to this clone: One junction end disagrees with the germline gene, perhaps due to a read error.

Enrolled through a virtual design, the participants were between 18 and 89 years of age and came from about two dozen US areas. Material: PBMCs or T cells enriched from blood (not recorded which). The chain links TRBV7-7 to TRBJ2-5, with a weak D call TRBD2 (7 bases). The receptor's source is a man aged 30-40 years who had recovered from COVID-19. Here the CDR3 DNA reads TGTGCTAGCAGCTTTGGAGGGGGGGCTTCGGGAGAGACCCAGTACTTC. Translation: CASSFGGGASGETQYF. The full variable domain, its missing parts supplied by reference TRBV7-7 and TRBJ2-5, is GAGVSQSPRYKVTKRGQDVTLRCDPISSHATLYWYQQALGQGPEFLTYFNYEAQPDKSGLPSDRFSAERPEGSISTLTIQRTEQRDSAMYRCASSFGGGASGETQYFGPGTRLLVL.